The clone carrying this TCR beta chain appeared once. A much larger clonotype is one base distant, so this may be a read error. Trimming cost V 3 bases and J 1 base; bases outside gene matches: 3. Germline CDR1 reads SGHAT; CDR2 reads FQNNGV. The CDR3 is 15 amino acids. Original methodology: Amplified reference gene primers provided the basis for estimating nucleated cell counts. Assay used: immunoSEQ multiplex PCR; TCRdb lists only in-frame clones, some missing. V and J calls and clone size are given by that table; D and trimming were obtained from the DNA. Altogether about 63,000 clones are present, around 85% being singletons, with the ten largest covering roughly 19%. The sample belongs to a study of blood T cell repertoires in COVID-19. In the study overall: Spain, Italy and the United States supplied samples that represented acute and convalescent COVID-19. Sources were T cells, B-cell-depleted T cells, or PBMCs; the material itself was cDNA or gDNA.

This receptor was identified in a woman over 75 with acute or convalescent COVID-19. Sequencing was performed on peripheral blood. This chain uses TRBV11-2 with TRBJ2-3; 8 bases line up with TRBD2. The CDR3 loop reads CASSFRAGGTDTQYF. Here the CDR3 DNA reads TGTGCCAGCAGCTTCCGAGCGGGGGGCACAGATACGCAGTATTTT.